The 17 T cell receptor beta chains below all came from one sample that was sequenced in a study of graft-versus-host responses after intestinal transplantation. Antigen specificity for these receptors is unknown. Assay: immunoSEQ multiplex PCR; the TCRdb copy retains only in-frame clones and omits some. The table shows about 97,000 clones, with around 93% occurring only once. Source: unstimulated CD8+ T cells sorted from spleen or lymph node cells, taken before transplant. The origin of the receptors is a human donor who was the organ donor for an intestinal transplant.

This chain uses TRBV11-3 with TRBJ2-1; weak D call: TRBD2 (6 bases). The CDR3 consists of 14 residues. Germline V CDR1 and CDR2: SGHNT, YENEEA. V dropped 3 bases and J dropped 4 bases, with 10 bases sitting between them. The CDR3 protein is CASSLSEGYNEQFF. The CDR3 nucleotides read TGTGCCAGCAGCTTGTCGGAGGGTTACAATGAGCAGTTCTTC.

The genes are TRBV4-1 and TRBJ1-6, with D unclear. The V gene lost 1 base and the J gene lost 13 bases, with 14 bases spanning the gap. Germline CDR1 MGHRA, CDR2 YSYEKL. This CDR3 comprises 14 residues. The CDR3: CASSQVGSLGPLHF. The DNA for the CDR3 is TGCGCCAGCAGCCAAGTAGGAAGCCTCGGGCCCCTCCACTTT.

This clone is a singleton in its sample. The V gene is TRBV4-2, the J gene TRBJ2-1, with D possibly being TRBD2 (6 bases). Germline V lookup: CDR1 LGHNA, CDR2 YNFKEQ. This CDR3 is built from 17 residues. V gave up 4 bases and J gave up 4 bases, with 20 bases separating them. The CDR3 coding sequence is TGTGCCAGCAGCCGAGAGGTGAACGGGGGACTTTACAATGAGCAGTTCTTC. Amino acids: CASSREVNGGLYNEQFF.

V gene TRBV15 combines with J gene TRBJ1-2; perhaps TRBD1 as D (5 bases). V lost 0 bases, J lost 4 bases, and 21 bases lay in between. Germline V gene data show CDR1 as LNHNV and CDR2 as YYDKDF (reference sequence). The CDR3 has 18 residues. The CDR3 reads CATSRDPLVNDRFYGYTF. CDR3 bases: TGTGCCACCAGCAGAGATCCCCTAGTTAATGACAGATTCTATGGCTACACCTTC. The complete variable domain, with remaining parts taken from reference TRBV15 and TRBJ1-2, reads DAMVIQNPRYQVTQFGKPVTLSCSQTLNHNVMYWYQQKSSQAPKLLFHYYDKDFNNEADTPDNFQSRRPNTSFCFLDIRSPGLGDTAMYLCATSRDPLVNDRFYGYTFGSGTRLTVV.

This chain joins TRBV28 and TRBJ1-5; D perhaps matches TRBD1 (5 bases). Trimming took 3 bases from V and 3 from J, leaving 15 bases between them. Per the germline V gene, CDR1 is MDHEN and CDR2 is SYDVKM. The CDR3 runs 16 residues. CDR3 protein: CASSFFGQGLNQPQHF. In nucleotides, the CDR3 is TGTGCCAGCAGTTTTTTTGGGCAGGGCCTCAATCAGCCCCAGCATTTT.

V usage is TRBV28 and J usage is TRBJ2-7; D may be TRBD2 (6 bases). This CDR3 contains 13 residues. Germline assignment: CDR1 MDHEN and CDR2 SYDVKM. V was trimmed by 6 bases and J by 4 bases, leaving 13 bases between them. The CDR3: CASRIWGVYEQYF. DNA of the CDR3: TGTGCCAGCAGGATCTGGGGGGTATACGAGCAGTACTTC. Looking up the rest from reference TRBV28 and TRBJ2-7 gives the full variable domain: DVKVTQSSRYLVKRTGEKVFLECVQDMDHENMFWYRQDPGLGLRLIYFSYDVKMKEKGDIPEGYSVSREKKERFSLILESASTNQTSMYLCASRIWGVYEQYFGPGTRLTVT.

This chain connects TRBV27 to TRBJ1-5; 7 nucleotides line up with TRBD1. Per germline, CDR1 MNHEY and CDR2 SMNVEV (reference sequence). With V trimmed by 4 bases and J by 4 bases, 4 bases remained unmatched. The CDR3 contains 14 residues. CDR3 nucleotide sequence: TGTGCCAGCAGTTCGGGACAGTTTAATCAGCCCCAGCATTTT. Amino acid sequence: CASSSGQFNQPQHF.

In this sample, this clone turned up once. The gene calls are TRBV19 and TRBJ1-2, with a possible D match to TRBD1 (5 bases). V lost 4 bases, J lost 8 bases, and 11 bases lay in between. Germline V gene lookup returns CDR1 LNHDA and CDR2 SQIVND (reference sequence). CDR3 length: 12 residues. The CDR3 spells CASSKGIGGYTF. CDR3 coding DNA: TGTGCCAGTAGTAAGGGGATTGGGGGCTACACCTTC.

The V and J genes are TRBV6-1 and TRBJ2-5, with 7 bases identical to TRBD2. V lost 5 bases to trimming and J lost 5 bases; unmatched junction nucleotides: 8. In germline, CDR1 is MNHNS, CDR2 SASEGT. The CDR3 runs to 14 residues. CDR3 residues: CASSSAGERETQYF. CDR3 nucleotide sequence: TGTGCCAGCAGTTCGGCGGGGGAGAGGGAGACCCAGTACTTC.

The gene calls are TRBV14 and TRBJ1-6; no clear D gene. This CDR3 comprises 15 residues. V shed 1 base and J shed 6 bases, with 10 bases lying between them. CDR1 is SGHDN, CDR2 FVKESK, per germline. The CDR3 region is CASSQGLQVNSPLHF. In nucleotides, the CDR3 is TGTGCCAGCAGCCAAGGCCTCCAGGTTAATTCACCCCTCCACTTT.

V usage is TRBV7-3 and J usage is TRBJ1-2; 12 nucleotides agree with TRBD1. V trimming: 5 bases; J trimming: 5 bases; junction bases outside the gene matches: 3. The CDR3 contains 14 residues. Germline values: CDR1 SGHTA, CDR2 FQGTGA. The CDR3 nucleotides read TGTGCCAGCAGCCCGGGACAGGGGGCTTATGGCTACACCTTC. Its translation is CASSPGQGAYGYTF. Using reference TRBV7-3 and TRBJ1-2 for the parts outside the CDR3, the full variable domain is GAGVSQTPSNKVTEKGKYVELRCDPISGHTALYWYRQSLGQGPEFLIYFQGTGAADDSGLPNDRFFAVRPEGSVSTLKIQRTERGDSAVYLCASSPGQGAYGYTFGSGTRLTVV.

The gene calls are TRBV28 and TRBJ1-1; 8 nucleotides agree with TRBD1. Germline CDR1 is MDHEN and CDR2 is SYDVKM. The junction had 9 bases not matched to a gene; V was cut back by 6 bases and J by 3 bases. CDR3 size: 15 residues. CDR3 coding DNA: TGTGCCAGCAGCTTAACAGGGGGGAGGGACACTGAAGCTTTCTTT. Translation: CASSLTGGRDTEAFF.

The chain has TRBV9 and TRBJ2-1; 7 bases are a match to TRBD1. With V trimmed by 4 bases and J by 13 bases, 8 bases remained unmatched. Germline V gene data show CDR1 as SGDLS and CDR2 as YYNGEE. CDR3 length equals 12 residues. The chain's CDR3 is CASSPNRGSQFF. In DNA form, the CDR3 reads TGTGCCAGCAGCCCTAACAGGGGTTCCCAGTTCTTC. Full variable domain (rest looked up from reference TRBV9 and TRBJ2-1): DSGVTQTPKHLITATGQRVTLRCSPRSGDLSVYWYQQSLDQGLQFLIQYYNGEERAKGNILERFSAQQFPDLHSELNLSSLELGDSALYFCASSPNRGSQFFGPGTRLTVL.

The chain joins TRBV2 to TRBJ2-5, with TRBD2 identical over 8 bases. Germline V gene data show CDR1 as SNHLY and CDR2 as FYNNEI. V was pared by 0 bases and J by 5 bases, with 8 bases of the junction left unmatched. The CDR3 has 16 amino acids. CDR3 coding DNA: TGTGCCAGCAGTGAAGCGACGGGGGGGCGGGTTGAGACCCAGTACTTC. It encodes CASSEATGGRVETQYF.

The J gene is TRBJ2-1, the V gene TRBV5-1, with TRBD1 matching over 7 bases. The J segment lost 3 bases and the V segment lost 3 bases, leaving 6 bases of the junction unmatched. Germline V gene sequence: CDR1 SGHRS, CDR2 YFSETQ. This CDR3 comprises 15 residues. In nucleotides, the CDR3 is TGCGCCAGCAGCTACCGGACAGGTTTCTACAATGAGCAGTTCTTC. It yields the protein CASSYRTGFYNEQFF. The variable domain in full, completed from reference TRBV5-1 and TRBJ2-1, reads KAGVTQTPRYLIKTRGQQVTLSCSPISGHRSVSWYQQTPGQGLQFLFEYFSETQRNKGNFPGRFSGRQFSNSRSEMNVSTLELGDSALYLCASSYRTGFYNEQFFGPGTRLTVL.

The genes are TRBV29-1 and TRBJ2-1, with D possibly being TRBD2 (6 bases). This CDR3 comprises 12 residues. Trimming left V 3 bases short and J 4 bases short, with 7 bases between. CDR1 and CDR2 (germline): SQVTM, ANQGSEA. CDR3 region: CSVEGGYNEQFF. The DNA of the CDR3 is TGCAGCGTTGAGGGGGGTTACAATGAGCAGTTCTTC.

This clone was observed once. The chain employs TRBV7-9 and TRBJ2-7, with a tentative D call TRBD1 (5 bases). Germline-derived CDR1 and CDR2 are SEHNR and FQNEAQ (reference sequence). V was pared by 0 bases and J by 3 bases, with 12 bases between. The CDR3 consists of 15 residues. CDR3 DNA: TGTGCCAGCAGCTTAGCCCCTGGCAGGGTCTACGAGCAGTACTTC. Residues: CASSLAPGRVYEQYF.